A selection of T cell receptor beta chains follows, all from one sample in a study of human T cells and chemical hapten exposure. TCRdb re-analysed the RACE reads in MiXCR, keeping a single row per CDR3 protein. Of some 150,000 distinct CDR3 sequences listed, 10% to 15% are singletons. This sample comprised whole blood, obtained in connection with sensitization to the hapten diphenylcyclopropenone (DPC). The receptors were gathered from a woman in her forties or fifties with alopecia areata. Some clones in this sample may be carry-over from other donors' samples. The CDR3 runs from the conserved cysteine through the conserved F or W. Each record gives: V gene, J gene, D gene, clone size, CDR3 protein, CDR3 DNA. A D gene is named only where the DNA matches it firmly. Clone size appears in some rows only: once, few, many, or a class for an expanded clone.

v_gene: TRBV14
j_gene: TRBJ2-1
d_gene: NA
abundance: NA
CDR3aa: CASSPGIRYNEQFF
CDR3nt: TGTGCCAGCAGTCCAGGTATCCGATACAATGAGCAGTTCTTC

v_gene: TRBV2
j_gene: TRBJ2-3
d_gene: NA
abundance: many
CDR3aa: CASEGEYTDTQYF
CDR3nt: TGTGCCTCAGAGGGGGAGTACACAGATACGCAGTATTTT

v_gene: TRBV7-2
j_gene: TRBJ2-2
d_gene: NA
abundance: few
CDR3aa: CASSPPGADTGELFF
CDR3nt: TGTGCCAGCAGCCCGCCGGGGGCCGACACCGGGGAGCTGTTTTTT

v_gene: TRBV4-1
j_gene: TRBJ2-1
d_gene: TRBD2
abundance: many
CDR3aa: CASSQAEREPYNEQFF
CDR3nt: TGCGCCAGCAGCCAAGCGGAGCGGGAGCCCTACAATGAGCAGTTCTTC

v_gene: TRBV7-9
j_gene: TRBJ2-7
d_gene: NA
abundance: few
CDR3aa: CASGDSYEQYF
CDR3nt: TGTGCCAGCGGCGACTCCTACGAGCAGTACTTC

v_gene: TRBV20-1
j_gene: TRBJ2-1
d_gene: TRBD2
abundance: NA
CDR3aa: CSARGLAGGDEQFF
CDR3nt: TGCAGTGCTAGAGGACTAGCGGGAGGGGATGAGCAGTTCTTC

v_gene: TRBV7-3
j_gene: TRBJ2-5
d_gene: NA
abundance: NA
CDR3aa: CASSLSPGRETQYF
CDR3nt: TGTGCCAGCAGCTTATCTCCAGGGCGGGAGACCCAGTACTTC

v_gene: TRBV7-2
j_gene: TRBJ2-2
d_gene: NA
abundance: few
CDR3aa: CASSRGSNTGELFF
CDR3nt: TGTGCCAGCAGCCGGGGATCGAACACCGGGGAGCTGTTTTTT

v_gene: TRBV11-2
j_gene: TRBJ2-2
d_gene: NA
abundance: few
CDR3aa: CASSLTRANTGELFF
CDR3nt: TGTGCCAGCAGCTTAACCAGGGCGAACACCGGGGAGCTGTTTTTT

v_gene: TRBV5-1
j_gene: TRBJ2-1
d_gene: NA
abundance: few
CDR3aa: CASSPLGQGRYNEQFF
CDR3nt: TGCGCCAGCAGCCCCCTCGGGCAGGGGCGCTACAATGAGCAGTTCTTC

v_gene: TRBV11-2
j_gene: TRBJ2-6
d_gene: NA
abundance: NA
CDR3aa: CASSFLRTVSGANVLTF
CDR3nt: TGTGCCAGCAGCTTCCTCCGGACAGTCTCTGGGGCCAACGTCCTGACTTTC

v_gene: TRBV18
j_gene: TRBJ1-3
d_gene: NA
abundance: few
CDR3aa: CASRQLSGNTIYF
CDR3nt: TGTGCCAGCCGACAGTTATCTGGAAACACCATATATTTT

v_gene: TRBV5-4
j_gene: TRBJ1-6
d_gene: NA
abundance: many
CDR3aa: CASSQKQGTSSPLHF
CDR3nt: TGTGCCAGCAGCCAAAAACAGGGAACCAGTTCACCCCTCCACTTT

v_gene: TRBV24-1
j_gene: TRBJ2-1
d_gene: NA
abundance: NA
CDR3aa: CATSDFTSQGSYNEQFF
CDR3nt: TGTGCCACCAGTGATTTTACGTCCCAGGGGTCCTACAATGAGCAGTTCTTC

v_gene: TRBV5-1
j_gene: TRBJ2-2
d_gene: NA
abundance: NA
CDR3aa: CASSSGQRNTGELFF
CDR3nt: TGCGCCAGCAGTTCGGGACAACGGAACACCGGGGAGCTGTTTTTT